This TCR beta chain was identified during a study of T-cell reconstitution after alpha-beta-depleted transplantation in children (dated by TCRdb to the mid-2010s). About the full investigation: T-cell immune reconstitution after TCRalphabeta/CD19-depleted allogeneic hematopoietic cell transplantation in children was quantitatively tracked in the study by means of TCR repertoire profiling.

Library creation used PCR. The sample was run on an Illumina HiSeq 2500. TCR library preparation used molecular barcoding, with unique molecular identifiers applied to normalize quantification of the TCRbeta repertoire. The raw public reads went through TCRdb reprocessing: fastp at Q25, MiXCR clone calling, in-frame beta chains kept. Merged by CDR3 protein, the rows form single entries marked with the most common genes and DNA. This sample comprises about 240,000 distinct CDR3 sequences, more than 10% of them detected only once. In total, the top ten clones hold around 3% of the sample. Including cysteine and phenylalanine, the CDR3 has 15 amino acids. Only the CDR3 DNA is retained, 45 bases long and in frame from the first base. In the germline V gene (reference sequence), CDR1 corresponds to SGHAT and CDR2 to FQDESV. V sheds 5 bases and J sheds 3 bases, leaving 14 bases between their ends. This clonotype appeared many times. Its specific antigen is unknown. No clone much larger than this one lies a single base away; base qualities are absent.

The rearrangement joined TRBV11-1 to TRBJ2-1; matching of 6 bases hints at TRBD2 as the D gene. This clonotype was obtained from a human donor who donated a stem cell graft to a child with acute lymphoblastic leukemia. The sequenced sample was PBMCs from the stem cell graft donor, obtained from the stem cell graft. The sequence in DNA is TGTGCCAGCAGCATGGCCGGGACTGGCTACAATGAGCAGTTCTTC. It codes for CASSMAGTGYNEQFF.